One and the same sample provided the 18 T cell receptor beta chains below, sequenced in a study of shared clonotypes between healthy human individuals. Sequencing was performed with immunoSEQ multiplex PCR; in TCRdb, only in-frame clones are kept and a portion is missing. The table records some 530,000 clones, around 73% of them present only once. Sequenced sample: PBMCs. These receptors all stem from a woman aged 40 to 50 in good health. Some clones in this sample may be carry-over from other donors' samples.

This clone appeared a single time. The V call is TRBV10-2, the J call TRBJ1-1, with D perhaps TRBD1 (6 bases). The ends were cut back, 3 bases at V and 5 bases at J, with 10 bases in the middle. This CDR3 spans 13 amino acids. CDR1 and CDR2 (germline): WSHSY, SAAADI. The CDR3 DNA is TGCGCCAGCAGTGATCGGGGGCGTACTGAAGCTTTCTTT. It codes for CASSDRGRTEAFF.

The rearrangement joins TRBV28 to TRBJ2-7; D might be TRBD2 (6 bases). The germline CDR1 and CDR2 sequences are MDHEN and SYDVKM. Trimming removed 5 bases at V and 6 bases at J, with 20 bases between. This CDR3 comprises 15 residues. The CDR3 protein is CASSPHTSFDPEQYF. CDR3 nucleotides: TGTGCCAGCAGTCCCCATACTAGCTTTGACCCCGAGCAGTACTTC.

Concerning this clone: One junction end does not reproduce the germline sequence, and a read error may be involved. V is TRBV9 and J is TRBJ1-5; TRBD1 matches 10 bases. Germline lookup yields CDR1 SGDLS and CDR2 YYNGEE. The CDR3 is made up of 15 amino acids. The CDR3 sequence: CASSETGGNNQPQHF. The CDR3 bases are TGTGCCAGCAGCGAGACAGGGGGCAACAATCAGCCCCAGCACTTT.

The chain combines TRBV7-6 with TRBJ2-2; no firm D call. V was cut by 2 bases and J by 0 bases, with 13 bases left in between. CDR3 length equals 17 residues. Germline CDR1 and CDR2: SGHVS and FNYEAQ. CDR3 nucleotide sequence: TGTGCCAGCAGCTTACCCACGAGGACGGCGAACACCGGGGAGCTGTTTTTT. This translates into CASSLPTRTANTGELFF.

Concerning this clone: The same CDR3 can be traced to other DNA sequences in this sample. The chain has TRBV20-1 and TRBJ1-1; the match to TRBD1 covers 7 bases. With 6 bases clipped from V and 4 bases from J, the junction kept 2 bases outside the gene matches. CDR3 length equals 11 residues. Germline V gene lookup returns CDR1 DFQATT and CDR2 SNEGSKA (reference sequence). Written as DNA, the CDR3 is TGCAGTGCCAACAGGGGCACTGAAGCTTTCTTT. The encoded protein is CSANRGTEAFF.

V and J are TRBV29-1 and TRBJ1-1, with TRBD1 as a possible D gene (5 bases). Between the trimmed V and J ends, which lost 5 bases and 10 bases, there was a span of 14 bases. There are 11 residues in the CDR3. CDR1 is SQVTM, CDR2 ANQGSEA, per germline. CDR3 loop: CSVRHGGTAFF. The CDR3 nucleotides are TGCAGCGTTAGACACGGGGGAACAGCTTTCTTT.

This sequence joins TRBV28 and TRBJ2-7; 7 bases line up with TRBD1. Germline V gene data show CDR1 as MDHEN and CDR2 as SYDVKM. The trim removed 5 bases at V and 7 bases at J, leaving 14 bases unmatched. There are 15 residues in the CDR3. Here the CDR3 reads CASSNLGTDPREQYF. The CDR3 DNA reads as TGTGCCAGCAGTAACCTTGGGACAGACCCACGTGAGCAGTACTTC.

With respect to this clone: Other nucleotide sequences from this sample produce the same CDR3. V is TRBV29-1 and J is TRBJ2-5, with D possibly TRBD2 on 6 matching bases. The germline V gene has CDR1 SQVTM and CDR2 ANQGSEA. V was clipped by 4 bases and J by 2 bases, with 11 bases between them. The CDR3 runs 13 residues. The CDR3 DNA reads as TGCAGCGTTGGCGGCGGGGCGCAAGAGACCCAGTACTTC. It is translated as CSVGGGAQETQYF.

This clone was recorded only once. The chain employs TRBV30 and TRBJ1-4; D might be TRBD1 (5 bases). V was trimmed by 2 bases and J by 5 bases, leaving 12 bases between them. This CDR3 contains 14 residues. CDR1 and CDR2 from the germline V gene are GTSNPN and SVGIG (reference sequence). This CDR3 is CAWSRDRVNEKLFF. The DNA for the CDR3 is TGTGCCTGGAGTCGGGACCGCGTCAATGAAAAACTGTTTTTT.

This chain connects TRBV10-3 to TRBJ2-3; 9 bases agree with TRBD2. The germline CDR1 and CDR2 sequences are ENHRY and SYGVKD. V was clipped by 10 bases and J by 2 bases; unmatched bases: 13. This CDR3 region has 16 residues. CDR3 sequence: CATREHIAGDTDTQYF. CDR3 coding DNA: TGTGCCACCCGGGAGCATATAGCGGGAGACACAGATACGCAGTATTTT.

The chain couples TRBV11-2 to TRBJ1-1; TRBD1 matches 8 bases. V trimming: 4 bases; J trimming: 3 bases; junction bases outside the gene matches: 10. The CDR3 spans 16 residues. Germline V CDR1 and CDR2: SGHAT, FQNNGV. In DNA, the CDR3 is TGTGCCAGCAGCTCAAGAAGACAGGGGTGGGACACTGAAGCTTTCTTT. Protein sequence: CASSSRRQGWDTEAFF.

The CDR3 here is CASSSGTGRNNQPQHF. The CDR3 nucleotides are TGTGCCAGCAGTTCCGGGACAGGGCGTAACAATCAGCCCCAGCATTTT. V and J are TRBV27 and TRBJ1-5, with 9 bases lining up with TRBD1. The CDR3 totals 16 residues. The J segment lost 3 bases and the V segment lost 4 bases, leaving 7 bases of the junction unmatched. The germline V gene encodes CDR1 MNHEY and CDR2 SMNVEV (reference sequence).

The chain carries TRBV11-2 and TRBJ1-6; no firm D call. The CDR3 covers 15 residues. V was pared by 0 bases and J by 6 bases, with 9 bases between. Germline CDR1 is SGHAT and CDR2 is FQNNGV. This CDR3 reads CASSLERAFNSPLHF. DNA of the CDR3: TGTGCCAGCAGCTTAGAAAGGGCCTTTAATTCACCCCTCCACTTT.

The V call is TRBV20-1, the J call TRBJ2-5, with D tentatively TRBD2 (5 bases). Trimming stripped 6 bases from V and 5 bases from J, with 10 bases between. Looked up from germline, CDR1 is DFQATT and CDR2 is SNEGSKA (reference sequence). The CDR3 length is 11 residues. The CDR3 DNA reads as TGCAGTGCGTCGGCTAGCGAGACCCAGTACTTC. Its protein is CSASASETQYF.

V and J are TRBV19 and TRBJ2-5, with TRBD1 identical over 8 bases. The J call may be in error: the DNA end matches TRBJ2-7 better. Per the germline V gene, CDR1 is LNHDA and CDR2 is SQIVND (reference sequence). This CDR3 contains 13 residues. In DNA, the CDR3 is TGTGCCAGTAGTAGGGGACAGGTCTACGAGCAGTACTTC. This codes for CASSRGQVYEQYF.

The rearrangement joins TRBV7-6 to TRBJ2-1; D may correspond to TRBD1 or TRBD2 (5 bases each). The length of the CDR3 is 13 residues. The germline gives CDR1 SGHVS, CDR2 FNYEAQ. V lost 6 bases to trimming and J lost 5 bases, with 11 bases between them. The CDR3 region has the DNA TGTGCCAGCAGTTCGGGGCTTAACAATGAGCAGTTCTTC. It encodes CASSSGLNNEQFF.

The sample holds a few counts of this clone. V is TRBV30 and J is TRBJ1-2; D unresolved. V lost 3 bases and J lost 7, with 18 bases in between. The CDR3 loop spans 14 amino acids. The germline CDR1 and CDR2 sequences are GTSNPN and SVGIG (reference sequence). In nucleotides, the CDR3 is TGTGCCTGGAGGGATATTGTTGAGAGTGGTGGCTACACCTTC. This sequence encodes CAWRDIVESGGYTF.

A word on this clone: A read error is the likely source, as a far larger clone sits one nucleotide away. The chain has TRBV7-6 and TRBJ1-4; 7 bases line up with TRBD1. The CDR3 extends over 14 amino acids. The germline V gene encodes CDR1 SGHVS and CDR2 FNYEAQ. The CDR3 reads CASGLRGPNEKLFF. The CDR3 bases are TGTGCCAGCGGCTTAAGGGGGCCTAATGAAAAACTGTTTTTT.